Shown below are 32 T cell receptor beta chains from a single sample sequenced in a study of blood T cell repertoires in COVID-19. TCRdb keeps only in-frame clones here, not all; method: immunoSEQ multiplex PCR. The sample lists more than 200,000 clones; 65% to 85% were seen once. The material sequenced was peripheral blood. The receptors here all came from a woman in her thirties or forties with active or convalescent COVID-19.

The chain uses TRBV3-1 (or the pseudogene TRBV3-2) and TRBJ1-2; possible D gene TRBD1, 6 bases. V lost 3 bases and J 5 bases, leaving 16 bases between the germline ends. Looked up from germline, CDR1 is LGHDT and CDR2 is YNNKEL (reference sequence). The CDR3 runs 15 residues. CDR3: CASSHNPTGSYGYTF. The CDR3 bases are TGTGCCAGCAGCCACAACCCGACAGGTAGTTATGGCTACACCTTC.

This chain joins TRBV2 and TRBJ1-1; D ambiguous. This CDR3 spans 14 amino acids. Germline V CDR1 and CDR2: SNHLY, FYNNEI. Trimming left V 1 base short and J 4 bases short, with 10 bases between. The CDR3 here is CASSEDGTLTEAFF. CDR3 sequence (DNA): TGTGCCAGCAGTGAAGACGGTACCCTCACTGAAGCTTTCTTT.

The chain uses TRBV4-1 and TRBJ1-3; D is possibly TRBD1 (6 bases). Per germline, CDR1 MGHRA and CDR2 YSYEKL. The length of the CDR3 is 16 residues. Trimming took 4 bases from V and 4 from J, leaving 17 bases between them. For the CDR3, the DNA is TGCGCCAGCAGCCTTGTACAGGGTCAGGCCGGAAACACCATATATTTT. Translating it yields CASSLVQGQAGNTIYF.

The chain is built from TRBV12-5 and TRBJ2-7; 10 nucleotides agree with TRBD1. The CDR3 length is 13 residues. V shed 6 bases, J shed 5 bases, and the junction held 4 bases outside the gene matches. CDR1 and CDR2 from the germline V gene are LGHNT and FRNRAP. In nucleotides, the CDR3 is TGTGCTAGTGGGACAGGGGGCAAAAACGAGCAGTACTTC. Its protein is CASGTGGKNEQYF.

This rearrangement joins TRBV5-1 to TRBJ2-7; 7 bases match TRBD1. This CDR3 region has 14 residues. Germline V gene sequence: CDR1 SGHRS, CDR2 YFSETQ. V was clipped by 6 bases and J by 2 bases; unmatched bases: 8. In nucleotides, the CDR3 is TGCGCCAGCAAGCCCCGTACAGGGGCCTACGAGCAGTACGTC. Its translation is CASKPRTGAYEQYV.

As for this clone: At one end, the junction sequence differs from germline, possibly due to a read error. The rearrangement links TRBV28 to TRBJ2-7; D is uncertain. The CDR3 totals 12 residues. Per germline, CDR1 MDHEN and CDR2 SYDVKM. The CDR3 region has the DNA TGTGCCAGCAGTTTACTCTCCCACGAGCAGTACTTC. Translating gives CASSLLSHEQYF.

A single count supports this clone. The V call is TRBV5-1, the J call TRBJ2-5; 12 nucleotides match TRBD2. The trim removed 0 bases at V and 0 bases at J, leaving 6 bases unmatched. This CDR3 spans 18 amino acids. The germline V gene encodes CDR1 SGHRS and CDR2 YFSETQ. The CDR3 region has the DNA TGCGCCAGCAGCTTGGTACTAGCGGGGGGACAATACCAAGAGACCCAGTACTTC. It is translated as CASSLVLAGGQYQETQYF.

The chain has TRBV11-2 and TRBJ1-5; D might be TRBD1 (6 bases). Per the germline V gene, CDR1 is SGHAT and CDR2 is FQNNGV. V lost 5 bases and J lost 2, with 10 bases in between. The CDR3 totals 14 residues. DNA for the CDR3: TGTGCCAGCAGCAGGTCAGGGGGCAATCAGCCCCAGCATTTT. This codes for CASSRSGGNQPQHF.

The rearrangement uses TRBV30 and TRBJ2-7, with 10 positions matching TRBD1. J lost 3 bases, V lost 5 bases, and 7 bases had no gene match. In germline, CDR1 is GTSNPN, CDR2 SVGIG (reference sequence). The CDR3 contains 14 residues. The CDR3 loop reads CAWGMTGGIYEQYF. The CDR3 DNA sequence: TGTGCCTGGGGAATGACAGGGGGCATCTACGAGCAGTACTTC.

Regarding this clone: This sample includes further DNA sequences coding for the same CDR3. This chain uses TRBV5-6 with TRBJ1-4, with 8 bases lining up with TRBD1. The CDR3 runs 14 residues. The germline CDR1 and CDR2 sequences are SGHDT and YYEEEE. The V segment lost 1 base and the J segment 7 bases; nucleotides outside the gene matches: 3. CDR3 protein: CASSLQGAGEKLFF. The CDR3 DNA follows: TGTGCCAGCAGCTTGCAGGGGGCGGGTGAAAAACTGTTTTTT.

This chain connects TRBV7-3 to TRBJ2-3; 12 nucleotides match TRBD2. V dropped 1 base and J dropped 2; count of bases not matched to a gene: 7. Looked up from germline, CDR1 is SGHTA and CDR2 is FQGTGA. This CDR3 spans 18 amino acids. The CDR3: CASSLNRASGGATDTQYF. In nucleotides, the CDR3 is TGTGCCAGCAGCTTAAATAGGGCTAGCGGGGGGGCCACAGATACGCAGTATTTT.

The V gene is TRBV19, the J gene TRBJ2-1; TRBD2 might be the D (7 bases). Germline V gene lookup returns CDR1 LNHDA and CDR2 SQIVND (reference sequence). The CDR3 contains 15 residues. V gave up 5 bases and J gave up 0 bases, with 11 bases separating them. The CDR3: CASSLGGVSYNEQFF. The CDR3, as DNA: TGTGCCAGTAGTCTAGGGGGGGTCTCCTACAATGAGCAGTTCTTC. The full variable domain, its missing parts supplied by reference TRBV19 and TRBJ2-1, is DGGITQSPKYLFRKEGQNVTLSCEQNLNHDAMYWYRQDPGQGLRLIYYSQIVNDFQKGDIAEGYSVSREKKESFPLTVTSAQKNPTAFYLCASSLGGVSYNEQFFGPGTRLTVL.

The chain recombines TRBV6-1 with TRBJ1-5; D remains ambiguous. CDR3 size: 14 residues. Germline V gene sequence: CDR1 MNHNS, CDR2 SASEGT. V dropped 1 base and J dropped 7 bases, with 11 bases sitting between them. CDR3 loop: CASSEGGNKQPQHF. In nucleotides, the CDR3 is TGTGCCAGCAGTGAAGGAGGGAATAAGCAGCCCCAGCATTTT.

Turning to this clone: Other nucleotide sequences from this sample produce the same CDR3. The gene calls are TRBV6-1 and TRBJ1-3; D is uncertain. V lost 2 bases, J lost 0 bases, and 8 bases lay in between. This CDR3 has 15 amino acids. The germline V gene has CDR1 MNHNS and CDR2 SASEGT. The CDR3 bases are TGTGCCAGCAGTGAACGGGATTTCTCTGGAAACACCATATATTTT. Protein: CASSERDFSGNTIYF.

This chain links TRBV14 with TRBJ2-1, with TRBD1 matching over 9 bases. Germline V CDR1 and CDR2: SGHDN, FVKESK. V was pared by 3 bases and J by 8 bases, with 14 bases of the junction left unmatched. The CDR3 covers 17 residues. CDR3 sequence (DNA): TGTGCCAGCAGCCATACTATCCGGGACAGGGAGTTCGATGAGCAGTTCTTC. Translation gives CASSHTIRDREFDEQFF.

This chain joins TRBV7-9 and TRBJ1-2, with D possibly TRBD1 on 6 matching bases. This CDR3 has 13 amino acids. V lost 5 bases and J 7 bases, leaving 14 bases between the germline ends. Germline CDR1 SEHNR, CDR2 FQNEAQ (reference sequence). CDR3 sequence reads: CASSDPGGAGYTF. For the CDR3, the DNA is TGTGCCAGCAGCGACCCCGGGGGGGCTGGCTACACCTTC.

This clone was detected a few times. The rearrangement links TRBV10-3 to TRBJ2-5; weak D call: TRBD1 (6 bases). From germline, CDR1 is ENHRY and CDR2 SYGVKD. V was pared by 2 bases and J by 2 bases, with 9 bases between. CDR3 size: 14 residues. The CDR3 loop reads CAISEPDSQETQYF. The CDR3 nucleotides read TGTGCCATCAGTGAGCCGGACAGTCAAGAGACCCAGTACTTC.

The CDR3 is CASRRSGQGVEEQYF. CDR3 DNA sequence: TGTGCCAGCAGGAGGTCGGGACAGGGGGTAGAAGAGCAGTACTTC. The V call is TRBV2, the J call TRBJ2-7, with TRBD1 identical over 11 bases. The CDR3 runs to 15 residues. Germline lookup yields CDR1 SNHLY and CDR2 FYNNEI. V shed 6 bases and J 7 bases; nucleotides not matched to a gene: 11.

This rearrangement joins TRBV9 to TRBJ1-2; tentatively, D is TRBD1 (5 bases). This CDR3 has 13 residues. Germline V CDR1 and CDR2: SGDLS, YYNGEE. Trimming removed 0 bases at V and 8 bases at J, with 11 bases between. CDR3 protein: CASSVVEGSGYTF. The CDR3 nucleotides are TGTGCCAGCAGCGTAGTGGAGGGGTCGGGCTACACCTTC.

The genes are TRBV5-1 and TRBJ1-2; a weak D match, TRBD1 (6 bases). V dropped 4 bases and J dropped 0 bases, with 22 bases sitting between them. The CDR3 length is 18 residues. The germline V gene has CDR1 SGHRS and CDR2 YFSETQ. This CDR3 is CASSKTTGLVFTNYGYTF. The CDR3 bases are TGCGCCAGCAGCAAGACGACAGGCTTAGTCTTTACTAACTATGGCTACACCTTC.

In regard to this clone: One end of the junction fails to match germline, which may point to a read error. The chain is built from TRBV2 and TRBJ1-2, with D perhaps matching TRBD1 (6 bases). Germline V gene data show CDR1 as SNHLY and CDR2 as FYNNEI. The CDR3 has 13 amino acids. The CDR3 sequence is CASREGGAQGYTF. DNA of the CDR3: TGTGCCAGCCGTGAGGGGGGGGCGCAAGGCTACACCTTC.

The chain has TRBV5-1 and TRBJ1-2; TRBD1 matches at 7 bases. CDR3 length equals 13 residues. V gave up 4 bases and J gave up 6 bases; unmatched junction bases: 6. Germline lookup yields CDR1 SGHRS and CDR2 YFSETQ. The CDR3 spells CASSPQGVHGYTF. In nucleotides, the CDR3 is TGCGCCAGCAGCCCCCAGGGGGTTCATGGCTACACCTTC.

In this sample, this clone turned up many times. This chain links TRBV3-1 (or the pseudogene TRBV3-2) with TRBJ1-2; D is undetermined. Germline CDR1 and CDR2: LGHDT and YNNKEL (reference sequence). This CDR3 region has 13 residues. V gave up 0 bases and J gave up 4 bases, with 6 bases separating them. The CDR3 DNA reads as TGTGCCAGCAGCCAAGATTACGGCTATGGCTACACCTTC. This sequence encodes CASSQDYGYGYTF.

The chain employs TRBV29-1 and TRBJ1-3; tentative D call: TRBD1 (6 bases). Trimming left V 8 bases short and J 5 bases short, with 16 bases between. The CDR3 sequence is 13 residues long. Germline lookup yields CDR1 SQVTM and CDR2 ANQGSEA. The CDR3 is CSLPGQGRNTIYF. In nucleotides, the CDR3 is TGCAGCCTTCCCGGGCAGGGGCGAAACACCATATATTTT.

This clone was seen just once. This chain uses TRBV18 with TRBJ1-1, with D possibly matching TRBD1 (5 bases). Trimming took 0 bases from V and 7 from J, leaving 12 bases between them. The CDR3 runs to 14 residues. Germline CDR1 reads KGHSH; CDR2 reads LQKENI. In nucleotides, the CDR3 is TGTGCCAGCTCACCACCCGGCAGGGCCGTTGAAGCTTTCTTT. It is translated as CASSPPGRAVEAFF.

The rearrangement links TRBV5-4 to TRBJ1-6; perhaps TRBD1 as D (6 bases). Germline V lookup: CDR1 SGHNT, CDR2 YYREEE (reference sequence). This CDR3 contains 15 residues. V was shortened by 4 bases and J by 8 bases, with 16 bases between the two germline ends. This CDR3 reads CASSTKGVTDSPLHF. The DNA for the CDR3 is TGTGCCAGCAGCACAAAGGGGGTTACCGATTCACCCCTCCACTTT. Based on the CDR3 plus reference TRBV5-4 and TRBJ1-6, the full variable domain is ETGVTQSPTHLIKTRGQQVTLRCSSQSGHNTVSWYQQALGQGPQFIFQYYREEENGRGNFPPRFSGLQFPNYSSELNVNALELDDSALYLCASSTKGVTDSPLHFGNGTRLTVT.

The J gene is TRBJ1-5, the V gene TRBV7-2; TRBD1 matches at 11 bases. The V segment lost 5 bases and the J segment 0 bases; nucleotides outside the gene matches: 12. The CDR3 covers 19 residues. CDR1 is SGHTA and CDR2 is FQGNSA in the germline V gene. The CDR3 DNA reads as TGTGCCAGCAGCGGCCGCCGGACAGGGGGCCCCTATAGCAATCAGCCCCAGCATTTT. The encoded protein is CASSGRRTGGPYSNQPQHF.

The rearrangement uses TRBV6-2 or TRBV6-3 and TRBJ1-5, with D tentatively TRBD1 (6 bases). V dropped 6 bases and J dropped 0 bases, with 12 bases sitting between them. Germline CDR1 reads MNHEY; CDR2 reads SVGEGT. The CDR3 contains 15 residues. The CDR3 sequence is CASSLRTDSNQPQHF. The CDR3 bases are TGTGCCAGCAGCCTGCGGACAGATAGCAATCAGCCCCAGCATTTT.

The sample holds one count of this clone. The chain has TRBV7-9 and TRBJ2-4, with TRBD2 as a possible D gene (6 bases). The CDR3 has 13 residues. Germline CDR1 reads SEHNR; CDR2 reads FQNEAQ (reference sequence). The V and J ends lost 5 bases and 7 bases respectively, with 12 bases between them. The CDR3 coding sequence is TGTGCCAGCAGCCCCCCTGGGGGGAACATTCAGTACTTC. Translation: CASSPPGGNIQYF.

This chain joins TRBV12-3 or TRBV12-4 and TRBJ2-5; 7 bases are a match to TRBD2. The CDR3 has 13 amino acids. V lost 5 bases, J lost 2 bases, and 2 bases stayed unmatched. The CDR3 DNA reads as TGTGCCAGCAGTCACGGGGGGCAAGAGACCCAGTACTTC. Translated, it gives CASSHGGQETQYF.

This clone was seen a single time. This chain uses TRBV29-1 with TRBJ1-1; D perhaps matches TRBD1 (5 bases). The germline gives CDR1 SQVTM, CDR2 ANQGSEA. Trimming took 7 bases from V and 6 from J, leaving 21 bases between them. CDR3 length equals 14 residues. CDR3 residues: CSDLGGVLGAEAFF. DNA of the CDR3: TGCAGCGACCTTGGGGGGGTCCTAGGCGCTGAAGCTTTCTTT.

V is TRBV7-2 and J is TRBJ2-1, with TRBD2 identical over 13 bases. Germline CDR1 reads SGHTA; CDR2 reads FQGNSA. With V trimmed by 5 bases and J by 9 bases, 10 bases remained unmatched. The CDR3 sequence is 16 residues long. CDR3 loop: CASSPQLAGGLGEQFF. CDR3 DNA sequence: TGTGCCAGCAGCCCCCAACTAGCGGGGGGGCTAGGTGAGCAGTTCTTC.